The present T cell receptor beta chain was sequenced within a study of beta chain features in type 1 diabetes. CD45RO/CCR7/CD25/CD127/CD95/CD27 staining was used to isolate CD4+ naive, central memory, regulatory and stem cell-like memory cells by sorting. The CDR3 sequence is 14 residues long. Germline lookup yields CDR1 SGDLS and CDR2 YYNGEE. Trimming took 4 bases from V and 7 from J; bases not matched to a gene: 11. Expressed TCRB transcripts were sequenced, since all the RNA that had been isolated was reverse transcribed. TCRdb's copy holds only in-frame clones and misses some; the assay was immunoSEQ multiplex PCR. The top ten hold under 0.02% of the sample, which has about 360,000 clones, approximately 12% seen once. This clone was observed a few times.

The gene calls are TRBV9 and TRBJ2-7, with TRBD2 matching 7 bases. What was sequenced was naive CD4+ T cells from blood. This receptor was identified in a man aged 18 to 29 in good health. This CDR3 is CASSLSAGSPEQYF. The DNA for the CDR3 is TGTGCCAGCAGCTTATCAGCGGGATCGCCAGAGCAGTACTTC.